The clone carrying this T cell receptor (beta chain) was seen more than once but under ten times. Its target is unknown. This sample was taken from a study of CD8+CD57+ T cells in acquired aplastic anemia. Study information: Quantities of DNA derived from sorted CD4+ and CD8+ cells averaged approximately 3 ug. As sequenced from healthy donors, CD4+ cells averaged about 10.8 million reads.

Germline V lookup: CDR1 LGHNT, CDR2 FRNRAP. V dropped 7 bases and J dropped 1 base, with 19 bases sitting between them. This CDR3 has 16 residues. Study-level points and caveats: Both patients and controls carried the same twenty-nine CD8+ CDR3 sequences. CD8+ Simpson's diversity showed no significant patient-control difference.

Genomic DNA templated the TCR beta VDJ and CDR3 profiling. TCRdb re-called the reads with MiXCR, one entry per CDR3 protein. The table shows under 200,000 distinct CDR3 sequences, with about 48% occurring only once. The sequence derives from a human donor in good health. V is TRBV12-5 and J is TRBJ1-2; possible D gene TRBD1, 5 bases. Sequencing was performed on sorted CD4+, CD8+, or CD8+CD57+ T cells (not recorded which) from PBMCs. As DNA, the CDR3 is TGTGCTAGTGCCCCTGTCGTTCAGGGTAGTAACTATGGCTACACCTTC. Translation: CASAPVVQGSNYGYTF.